A single sample gave rise to the 20 T cell receptor beta chains below, sequenced in a study of TIL therapy for anti-PD-1-resistant metastatic lung cancer listed by TCRdb under 2021. The immunoSEQ v3 hsTCRB kit was used to amplify TCR beta CDR3 regions from genomic DNA through bias-controlled multiplex PCR. The table was pulled from immuneACCESS by TCRdb, which kept in-frame rearrangements only. Such tables lose some clones; where checked, under half of the loss comes from unresolved V genes, and the rest has no known cause. Recorded for this sample are approximately 60,000 clones; 73% of them occurred a single time. The ten largest clones capture 1.5% to 2% of the sample. The sample's time point, from its label and the paper: pre-treatment sample, taken before nivolumab and TIL therapy. This specimen consisted of blood, obtained at baseline. These receptors were taken from a person aged 30 to 80 with non-small cell lung cancer.

The chain has TRBV7-8 and TRBJ2-1; D unresolved. This CDR3 has 14 residues. Germline V lookup: CDR1 SGHVS, CDR2 FQNEAQ. Deletions cut 7 bases from V and 14 bases from J, with 24 bases between. The CDR3 here is CASTLTRLAFREFF. CDR3 sequence (DNA): TGTGCCAGCACCCTAACCCGATTAGCTTTTCGGGAGTTCTTC.

V usage is TRBV18 and J usage is TRBJ2-5; no firm D call. This CDR3 spans 12 amino acids. Germline CDR1 KGHSH, CDR2 LQKENI. Trimming cost V 3 bases and J 0 bases, with 2 bases left between them. The CDR3 nucleotides are TGTGCCAGCTCACCGTACCAAGAGACCCAGTACTTC. It codes for CASSPYQETQYF.

This clone has only a few counts. This chain joins TRBV7-8 and TRBJ1-5; D not resolved. The CDR3 runs to 14 residues. Trimming took 0 bases from V and 3 from J, leaving 6 bases between them. In germline, CDR1 is SGHVS, CDR2 FQNEAQ. CDR3 amino acids: CASSLAGPNQPQHF. DNA of the CDR3: TGTGCCAGCAGCTTAGCCGGACCCAATCAGCCCCAGCATTTT.

This clone was seen a single time. The chain carries TRBV5-1 and TRBJ1-1; D is uncertain. The CDR3 has 14 amino acids. The germline CDR1 and CDR2 sequences are SGHRS and YFSETQ. V lost 6 bases and J 1 base, leaving 13 bases between the germline ends. The CDR3: CASTPGLGNTEAFF. In nucleotides, the CDR3 is TGCGCCAGCACCCCGGGGTTGGGGAACACTGAAGCTTTCTTT.

The chain joins TRBV7-8 to TRBJ2-3; 9 positions match TRBD2. This CDR3 has 14 amino acids. V was pared by 5 bases and J by 4 bases, with 4 bases of the junction left unmatched. Germline CDR1 SGHVS, CDR2 FQNEAQ. CDR3 loop: CASSEGLAPDTQYF. In nucleotides, the CDR3 is TGTGCCAGCAGCGAGGGACTAGCCCCAGATACGCAGTATTTT.

This clone has only one observation. The chain couples TRBV7-2 to TRBJ1-2, with D uncertain. Trimming removed 5 bases from V and 7 bases from J, with 8 bases in between. CDR1 SGHTA and CDR2 FQGNSA come from the germline V gene. The CDR3 totals 11 residues. The CDR3 protein is CASSPSSGYTF. CDR3 nucleotides: TGTGCCAGCAGCCCCTCGAGTGGCTACACCTTC.

The chain couples TRBV5-1 to TRBJ2-7; D remains ambiguous. This CDR3 has 14 residues. V was clipped by 4 bases and J by 3 bases, with 14 bases between them. The germline V gene has CDR1 SGHRS and CDR2 YFSETQ. The DNA for the CDR3 is TGCGCCAGCAGCCCCGAACCGTTAGTCTACGAGCAGTACTTC. This codes for CASSPEPLVYEQYF.

The V gene is TRBV7-8, the J gene TRBJ1-4; no clear D. Trimming cost V 1 base and J 0 bases, with 9 bases left between them. Germline loops: CDR1 SGHVS, CDR2 FQNEAQ. The CDR3 length is 16 residues. For the CDR3, the DNA is TGTGCCAGCAGCTTAGTCGCGATTGCAACTAATGAAAAACTGTTTTTT. Translating it yields CASSLVAIATNEKLFF. The full variable domain, completed using reference TRBV7-8 and TRBJ1-4, is GAGVSQSPRYKVAKRGQDVALRCDPISGHVSLFWYQQALGQGPEFLTYFQNEAQLDKSGLPSDRFFAERPEGSVSTLKIQRTQQEDSAVYLCASSLVAIATNEKLFFGSGTQLSVL.

DNA of the CDR3: TGCAGCGTTTGTCTCGCGGGAGTAACTGAGCAGTTCTTC. Translation: CSVCLAGVTEQFF. The chain has TRBV29-1 and TRBJ2-1; 7 bases fit TRBD2. This CDR3 spans 13 amino acids. With 5 bases clipped from V and 9 bases from J, the junction kept 10 bases outside the gene matches. Germline CDR1 and CDR2: SQVTM and ANQGSEA.

The chain links TRBV7-2 to TRBJ2-3, with 9 bases identical to TRBD2. Germline V gene sequence: CDR1 SGHTA, CDR2 FQGNSA. The CDR3 has 18 amino acids. Germline trimming cut 0 bases from V and 5 bases from J; bases unmatched to any gene: 12. In nucleotides, the CDR3 is TGTGCCAGCAGCTTAGCTGGGGTAGCGGGGGATACACAAGATACGCAGTATTTT. It encodes CASSLAGVAGDTQDTQYF.

V is TRBV6-5 and J is TRBJ2-6; no definite D call. With 2 bases removed from V and 2 bases from J, the gap between germline ends came to 7 bases. This CDR3 region has 15 residues. Germline V gene sequence: CDR1 MNHEY, CDR2 SVGAGI. DNA of the CDR3: TGTGCCAGCAGTTACCCGGGCGCTGGGGCCAACGTCCTGACTTTC. Protein: CASSYPGAGANVLTF.

This clone showed up just once. The DNA of the CDR3 is TGTGCCAGCTCACCCCCAGGGGCGGGGGGTGAGGATGAGCAGTTCTTC. Its translation is CASSPPGAGGEDEQFF. The chain uses TRBV18 and TRBJ2-1; 8 bases fit TRBD2. V trimming: 3 bases; J trimming: 8 bases; junction bases outside the gene matches: 12. CDR1 KGHSH and CDR2 LQKENI come from the germline V gene. The CDR3 sequence is 16 residues long.

This clone was counted a few times. V gene TRBV11-2 combines with J gene TRBJ1-2; the match to TRBD1 covers 9 bases. Unmatched junction bases numbered 7, after V lost 5 bases and J lost 3 bases. This CDR3 has 15 residues. Germline V gives CDR1 SGHAT, CDR2 FQNNGV. CDR3 DNA: TGTGCCAGCAGCCACCGGACAGGGGCACACTATGGCTACACCTTC. Protein: CASSHRTGAHYGYTF.

This clone was seen a few times. This chain links TRBV29-1 with TRBJ1-1, with D hard to call. The CDR3 sequence is 11 residues long. V lost 7 bases and J lost 4, with 10 bases in between. CDR1 is SQVTM, CDR2 ANQGSEA, per germline. DNA of the CDR3: TGCAGCGCAATCCCGGTCACTGAAGCTTTCTTT. It encodes CSAIPVTEAFF.

This chain connects TRBV5-4 to TRBJ2-3; D is uncertain. Germline loops: CDR1 SGHNT, CDR2 YYREEE (reference sequence). The CDR3 has 13 residues. Trimming stripped 2 bases from V and 3 bases from J, with 7 bases between. The chain's CDR3 is CASSFDQTDTQYF. CDR3 DNA: TGTGCCAGCAGCTTTGACCAGACAGATACGCAGTATTTT. Combining the CDR3 with reference TRBV5-4 and TRBJ2-3 gives the whole variable domain ETGVTQSPTHLIKTRGQQVTLRCSSQSGHNTVSWYQQALGQGPQFIFQYYREEENGRGNFPPRFSGLQFPNYSSELNVNALELDDSALYLCASSFDQTDTQYFGPGTRLTVL.

This chain links TRBV27 with TRBJ1-6, with a weak D call TRBD1 (6 bases). CDR3 length: 15 amino acids. The germline V and J ends were trimmed by 4 bases and 10 bases, with 17 bases remaining between them. In germline, CDR1 is MNHEY, CDR2 SMNVEV (reference sequence). The CDR3 DNA reads as TGTGCCAGCAGTTCCTTTGAAGGACAGAAGTCACCCCTCCACTTT. Translation gives CASSSFEGQKSPLHF.

The chain links TRBV7-9 to TRBJ1-1; D is ambiguous. The CDR3 runs 14 residues. Germline V gives CDR1 SEHNR, CDR2 FQNEAQ (reference sequence). V was clipped by 2 bases and J by 1 base, with 8 bases between them. The CDR3 region is CASSLTAENTEAFF. CDR3 coding DNA: TGTGCCAGCAGCTTAACCGCCGAGAACACTGAAGCTTTCTTT.

This chain links TRBV27 with TRBJ2-7; no clear D gene. Between the trimmed V and J ends, which lost 2 bases and 3 bases, there was a span of 11 bases. The germline V gene has CDR1 MNHEY and CDR2 SMNVEV (reference sequence). This CDR3 contains 14 residues. CDR3: CASSLNRESYEQYF. CDR3 coding DNA: TGTGCCAGCAGTTTAAATAGGGAAAGCTACGAGCAGTACTTC.

This clone was counted a single time. The chain links TRBV6-1 to TRBJ1-2; a weak D match, TRBD1 (5 bases). Looked up from germline, CDR1 is MNHNS and CDR2 is SASEGT. V was trimmed by 0 bases and J by 8 bases, leaving 10 bases between them. This CDR3 spans 13 amino acids. CDR3 bases: TGTGCCAGCAGTGAAGCTCGGACAACCGGCTACACCTTC. It yields the protein CASSEARTTGYTF.

This rearrangement joins TRBV7-9 to TRBJ1-2, with D hard to call. The CDR3 has 13 residues. Germline V gene lookup returns CDR1 SEHNR and CDR2 FQNEAQ (reference sequence). V lost 5 bases and J lost 1, with 8 bases in between. This chain's CDR3 is CASSPPGNYGYTF. For the CDR3, the DNA is TGTGCCAGCAGCCCTCCGGGTAACTATGGCTACACCTTC.